A single sample gave rise to the 16 T cell receptor beta chains below, sequenced in a study of lymphopenia after photon versus proton radiotherapy. Assay used: immunoSEQ multiplex PCR; TCRdb lists only in-frame clones, some missing. This sample carries about 17,000 clones, more than 85% of them seen once, and the ten largest clones take around 1.7%. The material was peripheral blood, obtained from a patient treated with photon-based radiotherapy. These TCRs come from a middle-aged woman with cholangiocarcinoma.

The chain is built from TRBV6-1 and TRBJ1-2; 7 bases line up with TRBD1. The CDR3 runs 14 residues. J gave up 2 bases and V 6 bases, and 6 bases lay outside the gene matches. Germline V gene data show CDR1 as MNHNS and CDR2 as SASEGT. Written as DNA, the CDR3 is TGTGCCAGCAGCACGACGGGACAGAACTATGGCTACACCTTC. It translates to CASSTTGQNYGYTF.

This clone is a singleton in its sample. The V and J genes are TRBV28 and TRBJ1-1, with a weak D call TRBD1 (5 bases). In germline, CDR1 is MDHEN, CDR2 SYDVKM. Trimming pared 5 bases from V and 4 bases from J, leaving 14 bases between. CDR3 size: 14 residues. CDR3 in DNA: TGTGCCAGCAGTACCCGTGGGGGAACCACTGAAGCTTTCTTT. Encoded protein: CASSTRGGTTEAFF.

Here the CDR3 reads CASSDTLVGSLDWMNTEAFF. The CDR3 DNA follows: TGTGCCAGCAGCGATACCCTTGTCGGCTCGCTAGACTGGATGAACACTGAAGCTTTCTTT. This chain connects TRBV5-5 to TRBJ1-1; D is undetermined. CDR1 and CDR2 from the germline V gene are SGHKS and YYEKEE (reference sequence). The CDR3 length is 20 residues. V was shortened by 4 bases and J by 0 bases, with 28 bases between the two germline ends.

V and J are TRBV6-1 and TRBJ1-5; D is unclear. This CDR3 is built from 12 residues. Trimming left V 10 bases short and J 3 bases short, with 10 bases between. The germline gives CDR1 MNHNS, CDR2 SASEGT. The CDR3 loop is CATSDLNQPQHF. DNA of the CDR3: TGTGCCACCTCGGACCTCAATCAGCCCCAGCATTTT.

The chain is built from TRBV6-4 and TRBJ1-2, with D unresolved. This CDR3 is 14 amino acids long. V was pared by 3 bases and J by 1 base, with 9 bases between. The germline V gene encodes CDR1 MRHNA and CDR2 SNTAGT. The CDR3 is CASSEQRINYGYTF. The DNA of the CDR3 is TGTGCCAGCAGTGAACAGCGGATTAACTATGGCTACACCTTC.

The chain recombines TRBV19 with TRBJ1-2; D is unclear. The CDR3 loop spans 14 amino acids. V lost 5 bases and J 7 bases, leaving 17 bases between the germline ends. Germline V gives CDR1 LNHDA, CDR2 SQIVND (reference sequence). The CDR3 DNA follows: TGTGCCAGTAGTCCCTTACGGGGAAACGGTGGCTACACCTTC. This codes for CASSPLRGNGGYTF.

The rearrangement uses TRBV19 and TRBJ1-1; 7 bases agree with TRBD1. This CDR3 spans 13 amino acids. The ends lost 5 bases at V and 5 bases at J; junction bases unmatched: 5. Germline CDR1 LNHDA, CDR2 SQIVND (reference sequence). The CDR3 DNA reads as TGTGCCAGTAGTTCGGGACAGCGGACTGAAGCTTTCTTT. Translated, it gives CASSSGQRTEAFF.

This chain links TRBV2 with TRBJ2-1; D might be TRBD1 or TRBD2, each matching 5 bases. V was trimmed by 6 bases and J by 6 bases, leaving 15 bases between them. CDR3 length: 14 amino acids. Germline values: CDR1 SNHLY, CDR2 FYNNEI. The CDR3 DNA reads as TGTGCCAGCAGCCGAGGGGTATCGGTCAATGAGCAGTTCTTC. Translated, it gives CASSRGVSVNEQFF.

V is TRBV5-4 and J is TRBJ2-3; 9 nucleotides line up with TRBD2. The CDR3 length is 16 residues. Germline-derived CDR1 and CDR2 are SGHNT and YYREEE (reference sequence). After removal of 4 bases from V and 1 base from J, the junction contained 7 bases not matched to a gene. Here the CDR3 reads CASSAGGSGGTDTQYF. The CDR3 region has the DNA TGTGCCAGCAGCGCGGGGGGGAGCGGGGGCACAGATACGCAGTATTTT.

The chain's CDR3 is CASSSLDRVYTF. DNA of the CDR3: TGTGCCAGCAGCTCGTTGGACAGGGTCTACACCTTC. The gene calls are TRBV5-8 and TRBJ1-2; 8 positions agree with TRBD1. The CDR3 is 12 amino acids. Trimming at V came to 3 bases and at J to 10 bases, leaving 5 bases not matched to a gene. CDR1 and CDR2 from the germline V gene are SGHTS and YDEGEE.

The gene calls are TRBV5-1 and TRBJ2-2, with TRBD2 matching over 8 bases. This CDR3 has 15 residues. The junction had 6 bases not matched to a gene; V was cut back by 7 bases and J by 1 base. CDR1 and CDR2 (germline): SGHRS, YFSETQ. The CDR3 is CASSAGGLNTGELFF. The CDR3 DNA reads TGCGCCAGCTCCGCGGGGGGCTTGAACACCGGGGAGCTGTTTTTT.

V and J are TRBV5-1 and TRBJ1-1; no reliable D call. V lost 0 bases, J lost 4 bases, and 10 bases lay in between. CDR3 size: 14 residues. Germline V gene data show CDR1 as SGHRS and CDR2 as YFSETQ. Here the CDR3 reads CASSLVGGVTEAFF. The CDR3 region has the DNA TGCGCCAGCAGCTTGGTTGGAGGAGTCACTGAAGCTTTCTTT.

The CDR3 spells CASIGTGGYGYTF. The CDR3 nucleotides are TGTGCCAGCATAGGGACAGGCGGCTATGGCTACACCTTC. The genes are TRBV2 and TRBJ1-2, with 8 bases identical to TRBD1. Per germline, CDR1 SNHLY and CDR2 FYNNEI. CDR3 size: 13 residues. Unmatched junction bases numbered 5, after V lost 7 bases and J lost 4 bases.

J is TRBJ2-3 and V is TRBV7-9, with D tentatively TRBD1 (6 bases). Per the germline V gene, CDR1 is SEHNR and CDR2 is FQNEAQ (reference sequence). V was trimmed by 7 bases and J by 9 bases, leaving 26 bases between them. The length of the CDR3 is 16 residues. The CDR3 nucleotides read TGTGCCAGCACCAAAGACGGGACAATCGGTTTCTCAACGCAGTATTTT. This codes for CASTKDGTIGFSTQYF.

CDR3 residues: CASSSPGTLNEQYF. Here the CDR3 DNA reads TGTGCCAGCAGTTCCCCGGGGACCCTAAACGAGCAGTACTTC. V usage is TRBV28 and J usage is TRBJ2-7; D tentatively fits TRBD1 or TRBD2 (5 bases each). CDR1 is MDHEN, CDR2 SYDVKM, per germline. Trimming pared 4 bases from V and 5 bases from J, leaving 15 bases between. The CDR3 has 14 residues.

This clone appeared a single time. The rearrangement links TRBV21-1 to TRBJ2-4; the table's D gene call, TRBD1, was not cross checked with the DNA. TRBV21-1 constitutes a pseudogene. CDR3 size: 15 residues. The CDR3 region is CASSKGRGRENIQYF. DNA for the CDR3: TGTGCCAGCAGCAAAGGGAGGGGGCGAGAAAACATTCAGTACTTC.